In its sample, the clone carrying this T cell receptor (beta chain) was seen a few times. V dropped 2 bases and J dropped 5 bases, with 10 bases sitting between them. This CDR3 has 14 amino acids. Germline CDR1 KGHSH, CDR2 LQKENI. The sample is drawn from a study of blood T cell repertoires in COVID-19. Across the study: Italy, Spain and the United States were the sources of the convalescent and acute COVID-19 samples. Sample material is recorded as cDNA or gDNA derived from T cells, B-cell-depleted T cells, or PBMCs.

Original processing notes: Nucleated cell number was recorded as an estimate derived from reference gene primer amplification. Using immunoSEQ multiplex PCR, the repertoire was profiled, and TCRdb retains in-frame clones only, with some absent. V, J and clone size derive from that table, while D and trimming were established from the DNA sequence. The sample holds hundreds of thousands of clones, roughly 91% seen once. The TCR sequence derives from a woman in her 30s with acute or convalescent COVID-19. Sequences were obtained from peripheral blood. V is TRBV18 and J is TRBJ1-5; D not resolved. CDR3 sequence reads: CASSPGVTDQPQHF. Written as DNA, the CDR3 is TGTGCCAGCTCACCAGGAGTTACGGATCAGCCCCAGCATTTT.